This note documents a single T cell receptor beta chain sequence. Its target is not known. Each CDR3 protein gets one entry after TCRdb re-called the reads with MiXCR. This sample has some 700,000 distinct CDR3 sequences, with under 40% found just once. The CDR3 consists of 16 residues. Germline assignment: CDR1 SGHDT and CDR2 YYEEEE. V trimming: 0 bases; J trimming: 3 bases; junction bases outside the gene matches: 8. These data are taken from a study of T cell repertoires in cytomegalovirus infection. On the study more broadly: An indication of both CMV infection and matching HLA type came from public TCR beta signatures.

General study results and limits: Identification of carriers of CMV plus the relevant HLA was achieved through cumulative public TCR beta family frequency. In two of eight donors, the top clonotype was HLA-C-restricted CMV-specific.

The rearrangement links TRBV5-6 to TRBJ2-7; TRBD1 aligns across 8 bases. The source material was PBMCs. The clonotype comes from a human donor in good health (CMV status not recorded). Some clones in this sample may be carry-over from other donors' samples. As DNA, the CDR3 is TGTGCCAGCAGCTTGGAGAGGACAGGGTTGAACTACGAGCAGTACTTC. It translates to CASSLERTGLNYEQYF.